Below, 26 T cell receptor beta chains from the same sample are listed, as sequenced in a study of graft-versus-host responses after intestinal transplantation (dated by TCRdb to 2020 to 2023). Library generation was performed with the immunoSEQ multiplex PCR assay. Not all clones reach the TCRdb copy of this immuneACCESS table, which keeps in-frame sequences only. Checked studies attribute under half of the gap to unresolved V genes and leave the rest unexplained. Present in this sample are 70,000 to 95,000 clones, over 85% of which were seen just once. The top ten clonotypes cover 0.95% to 1.3% of the sample. The sample's time point, from its label and the paper: cells obtained before transplantation from donor or recipient. No antigen is known for these receptors. The sample was unstimulated CD8+ T cells sorted from spleen or lymph node cells, taken before transplant. The receptors come from a human donor who was the organ donor for an intestinal transplant.

This rearrangement joins TRBV5-6 to TRBJ1-1; D not resolved. This CDR3 contains 12 residues. Trimming shortened V by 3 bases and J by 4 bases, and 7 bases separated the two germline ends. The germline V gene encodes CDR1 SGHDT and CDR2 YYEEEE. The CDR3 is CASSWEGTEAFF. CDR3 coding DNA: TGTGCCAGCAGCTGGGAGGGCACTGAAGCTTTCTTT.

The rearrangement links TRBV15 to TRBJ2-1; D is perhaps TRBD2 (5 bases). CDR3 length: 15 amino acids. Trimming pared 3 bases from V and 6 bases from J, leaving 15 bases between. From germline, CDR1 is LNHNV and CDR2 YYDKDF (reference sequence). CDR3 DNA: TGTGCCACCAGCAGGGAGGCCAGAGGGTTCAATGAGCAGTTCTTC. Its protein is CATSREARGFNEQFF.

J is TRBJ1-1 and V is TRBV6-6, with TRBD1 identical over 12 bases. Looked up from germline, CDR1 is MNHNY and CDR2 is SVGAGI (reference sequence). V lost 5 bases to trimming and J lost 4 bases; unmatched junction nucleotides: 8. This CDR3 contains 16 residues. CDR3 amino acids: CASSPPRDRGRTEAFF. The CDR3 nucleotides are TGTGCCAGCAGTCCCCCTCGGGACAGGGGGCGCACTGAAGCTTTCTTT.

This rearrangement joins TRBV28 to TRBJ1-1; no clear D. The V end lost 5 bases, the J end lost 4 bases, and 14 bases lay between the germline ends. The CDR3 covers 14 residues. Germline-derived CDR1 and CDR2 are MDHEN and SYDVKM. Here the CDR3 reads CASSAGYLGTEAFF. CDR3 nucleotide sequence: TGTGCCAGCAGTGCGGGTTATCTAGGCACTGAAGCTTTCTTT.

This clone appeared a single time. CDR3 sequence reads: CASSERRGYEQYF. In nucleotides, the CDR3 is TGTGCCAGCAGTGAACGGAGGGGCTACGAGCAGTACTTC. V gene TRBV2 combines with J gene TRBJ2-7; a possible D gene is TRBD2 (6 bases). Germline V gene sequence: CDR1 SNHLY, CDR2 FYNNEI. The CDR3 has 13 residues. Deletions cut 2 bases from V and 3 bases from J, with 8 bases between. The full variable domain, its missing parts supplied by reference TRBV2 and TRBJ2-7, is EPEVTQTPSHQVTQMGQEVILRCVPISNHLYFYWYRQILGQKVEFLVSFYNNEISEKSEIFDDQFSVERPDGSNFTLKIRSTKLEDSAMYFCASSERRGYEQYFGPGTRLTVT.

This clone appeared a single time. The CDR3 loop reads CASSQDLGPGGSYNEQFF. The CDR3 coding sequence is TGCGCCAGCAGCCAAGATCTAGGTCCGGGAGGATCCTACAATGAGCAGTTCTTC. V and J are TRBV4-3 and TRBJ2-1, with 7 nucleotides matching TRBD2. This CDR3 has 18 amino acids. Germline V gene sequence: CDR1 LGHNA, CDR2 YSLEER. After removal of 0 bases from V and 1 base from J, the junction contained 9 bases not matched to a gene.

The chain links TRBV18 to TRBJ2-3, with 9 bases that match TRBD2. This CDR3 contains 19 residues. With V trimmed by 3 bases and J by 3 bases, 16 bases remained unmatched. Per germline, CDR1 KGHSH and CDR2 LQKENI. The CDR3 sequence is CASSPLAGVSSWGTDTQYF. CDR3 DNA: TGTGCCAGCTCACCCTTAGCGGGAGTTTCCTCATGGGGGACAGATACGCAGTATTTT.

The J gene is TRBJ1-1, the V gene TRBV11-3; D gene uncertain. The length of the CDR3 is 15 residues. The V end lost 3 bases, the J end lost 0 bases, and 11 bases lay between the germline ends. From germline, CDR1 is SGHNT and CDR2 YENEEA. CDR3 protein: CASSFFSGVNTEAFF. The CDR3 DNA sequence: TGTGCCAGCAGCTTTTTCTCGGGAGTGAACACTGAAGCTTTCTTT.

Here the CDR3 DNA reads TGCGCCAGCAGCTCCGGGACTAGTTTTCCCGAGCAGTACTTC. This encodes CASSSGTSFPEQYF. The genes are TRBV5-1 and TRBJ2-7, with TRBD2 matching 8 bases. Per the germline V gene, CDR1 is SGHRS and CDR2 is YFSETQ. The J segment lost 6 bases and the V segment lost 3 bases, leaving 8 bases of the junction unmatched. CDR3 size: 14 residues.

The CDR3 here is CASSETHSPEAFF. DNA of the CDR3: TGTGCCAGCAGTGAAACCCACAGCCCTGAAGCTTTCTTT. The chain has TRBV2 and TRBJ1-1; D is undetermined. V lost 2 bases and J lost 6, with 10 bases in between. Germline V CDR1 and CDR2: SNHLY, FYNNEI. The CDR3 length is 13 residues.

The rearrangement joins TRBV14 to TRBJ2-7; D perhaps matches TRBD1 (6 bases). Germline V gene sequence: CDR1 SGHDN, CDR2 FVKESK. The ends were cut back, 1 base at V and 7 bases at J, with 14 bases in the middle. The CDR3 has 14 residues. The CDR3 loop reads CASSQAGHRWEQYF. CDR3 in DNA: TGTGCCAGCAGCCAAGCGGGACACCGGTGGGAGCAGTACTTC. The variable domain in full, with the rest retrieved from reference TRBV14 and TRBJ2-7, is EAGVTQFPSHSVIEKGQTVTLRCDPISGHDNLYWYRRVMGKEIKFLLHFVKESKQDESGMPNNRFLAERTGGTYSTLKVQPAELEDSGVYFCASSQAGHRWEQYFGPGTRLTVT.

This chain uses TRBV9 with TRBJ2-3; 9 bases are shared with TRBD2. CDR1 and CDR2 from the germline V gene are SGDLS and YYNGEE. Trimming took 4 bases from V and 3 from J; bases not matched to a gene: 3. This CDR3 is built from 14 residues. DNA for the CDR3: TGTGCCAGCAGCTTAGCGGGAGAGACAGATACGCAGTATTTT. It encodes CASSLAGETDTQYF.

J is TRBJ1-1 and V is TRBV7-9; TRBD1 aligns across 7 bases. This CDR3 is built from 14 residues. With V trimmed by 5 bases and J by 1 base, 4 bases remained unmatched. Germline CDR1 reads SEHNR; CDR2 reads FQNEAQ (reference sequence). In DNA, the CDR3 is TGTGCCAGCAGCCCCGACAGGGCGAACACTGAAGCTTTCTTT. This sequence encodes CASSPDRANTEAFF.

The chain employs TRBV5-1 and TRBJ1-6, with D maybe TRBD1 (5 bases). This CDR3 region has 17 residues. Germline assignment: CDR1 SGHRS and CDR2 YFSETQ. Deletions cut 0 bases from V and 7 bases from J, with 17 bases between. CDR3 DNA: TGCGCCAGCAGCTTGGATTTCAGGGAACCCTCCAATTCACCCCTCCACTTT. Translated, it gives CASSLDFREPSNSPLHF.

This sequence joins TRBV7-9 and TRBJ2-3; weak D call: TRBD2 (6 bases). Germline V gene lookup returns CDR1 SEHNR and CDR2 FQNEAQ (reference sequence). The CDR3 is 19 amino acids. Trimming took 2 bases from V and 1 from J, leaving 22 bases between them. The chain's CDR3 is CASSLPRGLDPTGTDTQYF. CDR3 DNA sequence: TGTGCCAGCAGCTTACCCCGGGGACTCGACCCTACCGGCACAGATACGCAGTATTTT.

The chain carries TRBV7-6 and TRBJ2-7; perhaps TRBD1 as D (6 bases). Trimming took off 2 bases at V and 5 bases at J, with 10 bases between the two ends. In germline, CDR1 is SGHVS, CDR2 FNYEAQ. The CDR3 loop spans 13 amino acids. The CDR3 region has the DNA TGTGCCAGCAGCTTAACAGGGAGAGACGAGCAGTACTTC. It specifies CASSLTGRDEQYF.

The gene calls are TRBV5-8 and TRBJ1-5; D is possibly TRBD1 (5 bases). Germline loops: CDR1 SGHTS, CDR2 YDEGEE. The V and J ends lost 4 bases and 0 bases respectively, with 17 bases between them. The CDR3 length is 17 residues. The CDR3: CASSRGGTRYSNQPQHF. In nucleotides, the CDR3 is TGTGCCAGCAGCCGGGGGGGGACCCGCTATAGCAATCAGCCCCAGCATTTT. The variable domain in full, with the rest retrieved from reference TRBV5-8 and TRBJ1-5, is EAGVTQSPTHLIKTRGQQATLRCSPISGHTSVYWYQQALGLGLQFLLWYDEGEERNRGNFPPRFSGRQFPNYSSELNVNALELEDSALYLCASSRGGTRYSNQPQHFGDGTRLSIL.

The CDR3 is CASSSPVDTPEETQYF. In DNA, the CDR3 is TGTGCCAGCAGCTCCCCCGTCGATACACCGGAGGAGACCCAGTACTTC. This chain connects TRBV6-6 to TRBJ2-5; no reliable D call. Trimming left V 6 bases short and J 5 bases short, with 22 bases between. Germline CDR1 and CDR2: MNHNY and SVGAGI (reference sequence). This CDR3 has 16 residues.

The rearrangement uses TRBV19 and TRBJ2-7; 11 positions match TRBD1. CDR3 size: 14 residues. Germline V gene sequence: CDR1 LNHDA, CDR2 SQIVND (reference sequence). V lost 8 bases to trimming and J lost 4 bases; unmatched junction nucleotides: 7. The DNA for the CDR3 is TGTGCCAGTGGACCGGGACAGGGGGTGTACGAGCAGTACTTC. Translated, it gives CASGPGQGVYEQYF.

The chain combines TRBV14 with TRBJ2-7; 7 nucleotides agree with TRBD1. The CDR3 runs to 18 residues. Per germline, CDR1 SGHDN and CDR2 FVKESK. V dropped 0 bases and J dropped 5; count of bases not matched to a gene: 16. The CDR3 DNA reads as TGTGCCAGCAGCCAAGAACCCGTCCTGACAGGGAGCAGCAACGAGCAGTACTTC. It encodes CASSQEPVLTGSSNEQYF.

The chain employs TRBV27 and TRBJ2-1; tentative D call: TRBD2 (6 bases). Germline loops: CDR1 MNHEY, CDR2 SMNVEV (reference sequence). This CDR3 spans 14 amino acids. Trimming stripped 5 bases from V and 2 bases from J, with 10 bases between. CDR3 sequence (DNA): TGTGCCAGCAGTCCGCGGGGCCCCTACAATGAGCAGTTCTTC. Translation: CASSPRGPYNEQFF.

The V call is TRBV7-2, the J call TRBJ2-4, with D perhaps TRBD1 (5 bases). V was clipped by 5 bases and J by 2 bases, with 19 bases between them. Germline V gene lookup returns CDR1 SGHTA and CDR2 FQGNSA. This CDR3 region has 17 residues. The CDR3 region is CASSLMGWGAPKNIQYF. The CDR3 region has the DNA TGTGCCAGCAGCCTAATGGGGTGGGGCGCCCCCAAAAACATTCAGTACTTC. The complete variable domain, with remaining parts taken from reference TRBV7-2 and TRBJ2-4, reads GAGVSQSPSNKVTEKGKDVELRCDPISGHTALYWYRQSLGQGLEFLIYFQGNSAPDKSGLPSDRFSAERTGGSVSTLTIQRTQQEDSAVYLCASSLMGWGAPKNIQYFGAGTRLSVL.

The CDR3 region is CASSEDIRRDYEQYF. CDR3 coding DNA: TGTGCCAGCAGTGAAGATATCCGGAGGGACTACGAGCAGTACTTC. The chain couples TRBV6-1 to TRBJ2-7, with D maybe TRBD2 (6 bases). Germline V gives CDR1 MNHNS, CDR2 SASEGT. The CDR3 is made up of 15 amino acids. The V end lost 1 base, the J end lost 3 bases, and 13 bases lay between the germline ends.

A single count supports this clone. The V call is TRBV27, the J call TRBJ2-7; D possibly corresponds to TRBD1 (5 bases). Per germline, CDR1 MNHEY and CDR2 SMNVEV (reference sequence). V lost 8 bases and J lost 9, with 17 bases in between. The CDR3 runs 12 residues. CDR3 DNA: TGTGCCAGCGGAATGACAGTATGGGGGCAGTACTTC. As protein: CASGMTVWGQYF.

The chain links TRBV5-1 to TRBJ2-3; 12 positions match TRBD2. Germline V gene data show CDR1 as SGHRS and CDR2 as YFSETQ. The CDR3 loop spans 16 amino acids. J was trimmed by 2 bases and V by 3 bases; bases with no gene match: 4. The CDR3 loop reads CASSSGLAGNTDTQYF. The CDR3 DNA follows: TGCGCCAGCAGCTCCGGACTAGCGGGGAACACAGATACGCAGTATTTT.

The chain recombines TRBV4-1 with TRBJ2-5; TRBD2 is a possible D gene (7 bases). Looked up from germline, CDR1 is MGHRA and CDR2 is YSYEKL. Between the trimmed V and J ends, which lost 1 base and 3 bases, there was a span of 15 bases. The CDR3 is 16 amino acids. CDR3 amino acids: CASSQVTGGPEETQYF. The CDR3 DNA reads as TGCGCCAGCAGCCAAGTCACCGGGGGGCCCGAAGAGACCCAGTACTTC.